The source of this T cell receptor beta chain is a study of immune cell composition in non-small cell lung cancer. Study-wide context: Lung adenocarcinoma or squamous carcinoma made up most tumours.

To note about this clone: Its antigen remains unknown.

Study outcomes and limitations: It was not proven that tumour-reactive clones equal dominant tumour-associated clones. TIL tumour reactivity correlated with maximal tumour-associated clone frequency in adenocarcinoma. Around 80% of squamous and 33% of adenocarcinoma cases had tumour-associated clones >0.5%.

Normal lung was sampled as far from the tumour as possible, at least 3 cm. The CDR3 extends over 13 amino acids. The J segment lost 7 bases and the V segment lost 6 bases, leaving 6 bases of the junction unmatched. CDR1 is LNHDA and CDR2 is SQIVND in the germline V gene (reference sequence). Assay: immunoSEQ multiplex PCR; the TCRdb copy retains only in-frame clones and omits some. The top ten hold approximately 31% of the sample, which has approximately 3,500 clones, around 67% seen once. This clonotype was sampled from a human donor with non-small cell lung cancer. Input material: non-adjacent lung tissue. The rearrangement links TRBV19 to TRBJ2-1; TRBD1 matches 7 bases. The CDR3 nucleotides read TGTGCCAGTAGACGACAGGGAAGGAATGAGCAGTTCTTC. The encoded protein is CASRRQGRNEQFF.